This T cell receptor beta chain was captured in a study of cytomegalovirus exposure and HLA in healthy donors. Germline V gene lookup returns CDR1 MNHEY and CDR2 SVGAGI. This CDR3 comprises 14 residues. V lost 4 bases and J lost 7, with 11 bases in between. The primer mix had 60 Vbeta and 13 Jbeta primers. The data were produced by immunoSEQ multiplex PCR, yet TCRdb's version contains in-frame clones alone and is incomplete. The sample lists around 200,000 clones, around 83% occurring once. The rearrangement uses TRBV6-5 and TRBJ1-6; D remains unclear. Source material: PBMCs. This TCR was recovered from a woman aged 40 to 50 in good health and CMV-seronegative. The chain's CDR3 is CASSSSVANSPLHF. CDR3 nucleotides: TGTGCCAGCAGTTCTAGCGTGGCGAATTCACCCCTCCACTTT.